This T cell receptor beta chain is drawn from a study of T cell repertoires in cytomegalovirus infection (dated by TCRdb to about 2019). Study-level background: Because public TCR beta signatures pointed to carriage of CMV infection together with the matching HLA type, the HLA type of each donor mattered for the analysis.

Study-wide findings and limitations: Cumulative frequency of public TCR beta family members discriminated carriers of CMV infection plus the relevant HLA type in this cohort and an independent approximately 360-donor cohort. The ex vivo response was dominated by HLA-C-restricted CMV-specific TCR beta clonotypes, which also provided the single most frequent clonotype in two of eight donors.

This clonotype was observed many times. Its target antigen remains unknown. No quality values exist for individual bases; no much larger clone is one base distant. V is cut by 1 base and J by 3 bases, and the space between the germline ends is 4 bases. CDR1 is given as SEHNR and CDR2 as FQNEAQ, both from the germline V gene (reference sequence). The CDR3 covers 12 residues, taking in both the cysteine and the phenylalanine. Only the CDR3 DNA stays, 36 bases, in frame from base 1. Data came from an Illumina HiSeq 1500. TCRdb trimmed public reads at Q25 via fastp, called clones via MiXCR and kept in-frame beta chains. Records with the same CDR3 protein are collapsed into one entry carrying the most frequent genes and DNA. The sample includes 200,000 to 300,000 distinct CDR3 sequences, with approximately 13% observed a single time. The ten largest clones take up 8.5% to 9% of the sample.

Rearrangement joined TRBV7-9 to TRBJ2-7; confidence is insufficient to name the D gene. The receptor was isolated from a human donor in good health (CMV status not recorded). Some clones in this sample may be carry-over from other donors' samples. The sequenced sample consisted of PBMCs. The bases are TGTGCCAGCAGCTTAGAACTCTACGAGCAGTACTTC. This is translated as CASSLELYEQYF.